The clone carrying this T cell receptor (beta chain) was detected ten times or more. The antigen is not known. The data originate from a study of identical twins. Study conclusions and caveats: Conclusions rested on cross-sectional statistics rather than following the same donors. Excess low generation probability was seen in twin-shared out-of-frame alpha sequences.

A single record per CDR3 protein comes from TCRdb applying MiXCR to the 5' RACE reads. The sample includes some 570,000 distinct CDR3 sequences, about a fifth of them seen just once. The trim removed 2 bases at V and 4 bases at J, leaving 2 bases unmatched. The germline V gene encodes CDR1 SGHTA and CDR2 FQGNSA. This CDR3 comprises 15 residues. There were only healthy Caucasians among the donors. Another study also made use of these data, one on yellow fever vaccine responses in identical twins.

Material for sequencing was CD4+ T cells sorted from blood. This clonotype originated in a woman in her late teens or twenties in good health. This chain joins TRBV7-2 and TRBJ2-2; 9 nucleotides align to TRBD1. CDR3 bases: TGTGCCAGCAGCTTACGACAGGGGGGCACCGGGGAGCTGTTTTTT. Translated: CASSLRQGGTGELFF.